The 24 T cell receptor beta chains reported below all come from one sample, sequenced in a study of cytomegalovirus exposure and HLA in healthy donors. In the PCR, 60 Vbeta and 13 Jbeta primers were used. Here immunoSEQ multiplex PCR was the method, and the copy in TCRdb shows in-frame clones only, minus some. The table has about 31,000 clones, around nine tenths seen once. The sequencing input was PBMCs. The receptors here all came from a boy aged 5-17 years in good health and CMV-seronegative.

This chain links TRBV2 with TRBJ2-4, with D possibly being TRBD1 (5 bases). The germline CDR1 and CDR2 sequences are SNHLY and FYNNEI. V was trimmed by 4 bases and J by 0 bases, leaving 13 bases between them. This CDR3 region has 16 residues. CDR3 nucleotides: TGTGCCAGCAGTGCAGGGTTCGTAATAGCCAAAAACATTCAGTACTTC. Translated, it gives CASSAGFVIAKNIQYF.

This chain connects TRBV5-8 to TRBJ2-3, with 7 bases that match TRBD1. From germline, CDR1 is SGHTS and CDR2 YDEGEE. V lost 5 bases and J lost 2; bases outside the gene matches: 11. CDR3 length equals 16 residues. DNA of the CDR3: TGTGCCAGCAGTCGAGGGACAGATCTTTCCACAGATACGCAGTATTTT. Its translation is CASSRGTDLSTDTQYF.

V gene TRBV30 combines with J gene TRBJ2-3; TRBD2 agrees at 9 bases. With 5 bases clipped from V and 5 bases from J, the junction kept 5 bases outside the gene matches. CDR1 is GTSNPN and CDR2 is SVGIG in the germline V gene (reference sequence). This CDR3 is 13 amino acids long. The CDR3: CAWERGALDTQYF. CDR3 coding DNA: TGTGCCTGGGAGCGGGGGGCTCTAGATACGCAGTATTTT.

The chain recombines TRBV2 with TRBJ2-2, with 8 bases that match TRBD1. J gave up 3 bases and V 6 bases, and 0 bases lay outside the gene matches. The CDR3 contains 13 residues. Germline V gene lookup returns CDR1 SNHLY and CDR2 FYNNEI. The CDR3 here is CASRDRDTGELFF. DNA of the CDR3: TGTGCCAGCAGGGACAGGGACACCGGGGAGCTGTTTTTT.

The chain has TRBV30 and TRBJ2-2, with D unresolved. The V end lost 2 bases, the J end lost 1 base, and 5 bases lay between the germline ends. Germline CDR1 and CDR2: GTSNPN and SVGIG (reference sequence). CDR3 length equals 13 residues. The CDR3 DNA sequence: TGTGCCTGGAGTCGACAGAACACCGGGGAGCTGTTTTTT. Translation: CAWSRQNTGELFF.

The chain couples TRBV27 to TRBJ1-2; D not resolved. This CDR3 has 13 residues. Germline loops: CDR1 MNHEY, CDR2 SMNVEV (reference sequence). Trimming removed 0 bases at V and 6 bases at J, with 8 bases between. CDR3 nucleotide sequence: TGTGCCAGCAGTTTATCGCACGGAGATGGCTACACCTTC. Residues: CASSLSHGDGYTF.

The CDR3, as DNA: TGTGCCAGCAGTTCCCGGTCCCTCGGAGCTTATTTCGAGCAGTACTTC. This sequence encodes CASSSRSLGAYFEQYF. The chain combines TRBV6-5 with TRBJ2-7, with D unclear. V was cut by 4 bases and J by 6 bases, with 22 bases left in between. Looked up from germline, CDR1 is MNHEY and CDR2 is SVGAGI. The CDR3 is 16 amino acids.

The CDR3 bases are TGTGCCAGCAGCGAACAGGGTCGGGGTAATTCACCCCTCCACTTT. It is translated as CASSEQGRGNSPLHF. This chain connects TRBV7-8 to TRBJ1-6; possible D gene TRBD1, 6 bases. Trimming shortened V by 5 bases and J by 6 bases, and 14 bases separated the two germline ends. The CDR3 consists of 15 residues. CDR1 is SGHVS and CDR2 is FQNEAQ in the germline V gene.

The genes are TRBV4-1 and TRBJ2-1; 12 bases agree with TRBD2. Germline assignment: CDR1 MGHRA and CDR2 YSYEKL. V lost 2 bases and J lost 7; bases outside the gene matches: 6. This CDR3 comprises 16 residues. The CDR3 DNA is TGCGCCAGCAGCCAACCGACTAGCGGGGGAGAGAATGAGCAGTTCTTC. This gives the protein CASSQPTSGGENEQFF.

The V and J genes are TRBV28 and TRBJ2-3; the match to TRBD1 covers 7 bases. The V gene's germline CDR1 is MDHEN and CDR2 SYDVKM. The CDR3 runs to 14 residues. After removal of 6 bases from V and 3 bases from J, the junction contained 6 bases not matched to a gene. The chain's CDR3 is CASSLIQGTDTQYF. For the CDR3, the DNA is TGTGCCAGCAGCCTCATACAGGGGACAGATACGCAGTATTTT.

The chain links TRBV11-3 to TRBJ2-5, with D unresolved. Judging by the DNA end, TRBJ2-7 fits better; the J call may be wrong. CDR1 and CDR2 from the germline V gene are SGHNT and YENEEA. This CDR3 spans 13 amino acids. CDR3 in DNA: TGTGCCAGCAGCTTAGGAGGAAACTACGAGCAGTACTTC. Translating it yields CASSLGGNYEQYF.

The V gene is TRBV6-1, the J gene TRBJ2-7, with 7 nucleotides matching TRBD1. Germline loops: CDR1 MNHNS, CDR2 SASEGT. There are 13 residues in the CDR3. V lost 6 bases and J lost 5; bases outside the gene matches: 7. CDR3 nucleotide sequence: TGTGCCAGCAGAAGACAGGGCGTGAACGAGCAGTACTTC. Encoded protein: CASRRQGVNEQYF.

This rearrangement joins TRBV6-5 to TRBJ2-2, with D hard to call. The CDR3 extends over 13 amino acids. Per the germline V gene, CDR1 is MNHEY and CDR2 is SVGAGI. Trimming removed 6 bases at V and 3 bases at J, with 8 bases between. The CDR3: CASSSPHTGELFF. CDR3 bases: TGTGCCAGCAGCAGTCCACACACCGGGGAGCTGTTTTTT.

The chain employs TRBV29-1 and TRBJ1-2; 7 bases match TRBD1. The CDR3 is 16 residues long. After removal of 4 bases from V and 4 bases from J, the junction contained 15 bases not matched to a gene. In germline, CDR1 is SQVTM, CDR2 ANQGSEA. CDR3 amino acids: CSVARPADRAAYGYTF. The CDR3 nucleotides read TGCAGCGTTGCCCGTCCAGCCGACAGGGCAGCCTATGGCTACACCTTC.

The rearrangement uses TRBV19 and TRBJ2-1; maybe TRBD1 (6 bases). The V end lost 5 bases, the J end lost 4 bases, and 9 bases lay between the germline ends. CDR1 and CDR2 (germline): LNHDA, SQIVND (reference sequence). This CDR3 region has 13 residues. CDR3 region: CASSGDKYNEQFF. Here the CDR3 DNA reads TGTGCCAGTAGTGGGGACAAGTACAATGAGCAGTTCTTC.

The genes are TRBV7-3 and TRBJ2-2; 7 bases match TRBD1. Per germline, CDR1 SGHTA and CDR2 FQGTGA. This CDR3 has 16 residues. V was clipped by 1 base and J by 0 bases; unmatched bases: 2. The CDR3 region has the DNA TGTGCCAGCAGCTTAATGGGGACAGCGAACACCGGGGAGCTGTTTTTT. This encodes CASSLMGTANTGELFF.

The chain links TRBV25-1 to TRBJ2-5; the D gene is possibly TRBD1 (6 bases). Germline CDR1 reads MGHDK; CDR2 reads SYGVNS. The V end was cut by 3 bases, the J end by 4 bases, with 6 bases between. This CDR3 is 12 amino acids long. This CDR3 is CASSDRGETQYF. The CDR3, as DNA: TGTGCCAGCAGTGACAGGGGAGAGACCCAGTACTTC.

The genes are TRBV10-2 and TRBJ2-3; 10 positions match TRBD2. Germline V gene lookup returns CDR1 WSHSY and CDR2 SAAADI. The V segment lost 9 bases and the J segment 8 bases; nucleotides outside the gene matches: 14. The CDR3 has 15 residues. The CDR3 region has the DNA TGCGCCAGTGGGGCTTCTAGCGGGGGAGGGGGTACGCAGTATTTT. Translation: CASGASSGGGGTQYF.

The chain uses TRBV5-8 and TRBJ2-4, with 7 bases that match TRBD1. From germline, CDR1 is SGHTS and CDR2 YDEGEE. The CDR3 consists of 13 residues. V dropped 5 bases and J dropped 9; count of bases not matched to a gene: 8. CDR3: CASSRQGLGIQYF. DNA of the CDR3: TGTGCCAGCAGTCGACAGGGATTGGGCATTCAGTACTTC.

The V call is TRBV11-3, the J call TRBJ2-2; 8 nucleotides line up with TRBD1. Trimming removed 4 bases from V and 1 base from J; junction bases left unmatched: 2. The germline gives CDR1 SGHNT, CDR2 YENEEA. The CDR3 is 15 residues long. The DNA of the CDR3 is TGTGCCAGCAGCTCCGGACAGGGGAACACCGGGGAGCTGTTTTTT. Its translation: CASSSGQGNTGELFF.

The gene calls are TRBV6-1 and TRBJ2-3; D perhaps matches TRBD1 (5 bases). Between the trimmed V and J ends, which lost 4 bases and 2 bases, there was a span of 19 bases. The CDR3 is 17 residues long. The germline gives CDR1 MNHNS, CDR2 SASEGT. The chain's CDR3 is CASSGVQGAPPTDTQYF. Written as DNA, the CDR3 is TGTGCCAGCAGTGGTGTCCAGGGCGCTCCCCCCACAGATACGCAGTATTTT.

This clone has only a few counts. The chain uses TRBV6-5 and TRBJ2-7, with TRBD2 matching over 13 bases. The length of the CDR3 is 14 residues. Germline values: CDR1 MNHEY, CDR2 SVGAGI. V was clipped by 4 bases and J by 3 bases; unmatched bases: 0. CDR3 DNA sequence: TGTGCCAGCAGTTGGACTAGCGGGGGCTACGAGCAGTACTTC. Translated, it gives CASSWTSGGYEQYF.

V and J are TRBV18 and TRBJ1-6, with D perhaps TRBD1 (5 bases). The CDR3 runs to 15 residues. With 2 bases removed from V and 9 bases from J, the gap between germline ends came to 14 bases. Germline V lookup: CDR1 KGHSH, CDR2 LQKENI. The CDR3 here is CASSPSARAGSPLHF. DNA of the CDR3: TGTGCCAGCTCACCATCGGCCAGGGCAGGTTCACCCCTCCACTTT.

This clone occurred once. This chain connects TRBV4-2 to TRBJ2-3; 8 bases line up with TRBD2. CDR3 length: 15 amino acids. Germline V CDR1 and CDR2: LGHNA, YNFKEQ. J lost 4 bases, V lost 4 bases, and 7 bases had no gene match. CDR3 protein: CASSLYGTSADTQYF. The CDR3 nucleotides are TGTGCCAGCAGCCTATACGGGACTAGTGCAGATACGCAGTATTTT.